The 24 T cell receptor beta chains in this list originate from one sample, sequenced in a study of CD8 T cells in ankylosing spondylitis. TCRdb re-called the 5' RACE reads with MiXCR, one entry per CDR3 protein. The data contain under 300,000 distinct CDR3 sequences, 9.5% to 12% of them singletons. Sequenced: blood, either unsorted or a sorted T cell fraction (not recorded which). The receptors shown here come from a male donor with ankylosing spondylitis or in good health (not recorded which).

Many counts were recorded for this clonotype. The J gene is TRBJ1-2, the V gene TRBV12-3 or TRBV12-4; possibly TRBD1 for D (5 bases). The CDR3 consists of 13 residues. Trimming left V 0 bases short and J 6 bases short, with 8 bases between. CDR3 region: CASSLAAGHGYTF. In nucleotides, the CDR3 is TGTGCCAGCAGTTTAGCCGCGGGACATGGCTACACCTTC.

This clonotype was seen many times. The chain is built from TRBV5-1 and TRBJ2-1, with D perhaps TRBD2 (5 bases). Germline V gives CDR1 SGHRS, CDR2 YFSETQ. V was cut by 0 bases and J by 4 bases, with 11 bases left in between. The CDR3 totals 15 residues. The CDR3 region is CASSLVRGEYNEQFF. The DNA of the CDR3 is TGCGCCAGCAGCTTGGTTCGGGGTGAATACAATGAGCAGTTCTTC.

The chain joins TRBV6-1 to TRBJ1-1, with D perhaps TRBD1 (6 bases). Germline CDR1 and CDR2: MNHNS and SASEGT. The CDR3 totals 14 residues. Trimming shortened V by 3 bases and J by 5 bases, and 13 bases separated the two germline ends. Written as DNA, the CDR3 is TGTGCCAGCAGTGAGGGGGGCGGTGGAACTGAAGCTTTCTTT. Protein sequence: CASSEGGGGTEAFF.

The table lists this clonotype with many counts. The chain couples TRBV5-1 to TRBJ1-5, with 10 bases lining up with TRBD1. V was pared by 1 base and J by 8 bases, with 6 bases of the junction left unmatched. The CDR3 is 15 residues long. Germline CDR1 reads SGHRS; CDR2 reads YFSETQ. CDR3 sequence (DNA): TGCGCCAGCAGCTTGTTGGGACAGGGGATAGAGCCCCAGCATTTT. It translates to CASSLLGQGIEPQHF.

This clonotype came up many times. This chain links TRBV12-3 or TRBV12-4 with TRBJ2-3, with D possibly TRBD2 on 5 matching bases. V gave up 6 bases and J gave up 4 bases, with 8 bases separating them. This CDR3 contains 12 residues. CDR3 sequence reads: CASSQAADTQYF. The CDR3 nucleotides read TGTGCCAGCAGCCAAGCGGCAGATACGCAGTATTTT.

This clonotype has ten or more counts. This sequence joins TRBV25-1 and TRBJ2-7; D call uncertain. The germline V and J ends were trimmed by 7 bases and 4 bases, with 5 bases remaining between them. This CDR3 has 10 residues. The germline CDR1 and CDR2 sequences are MGHDK and SYGVNS. The CDR3 DNA is TGTGCCAGCAAAGGGTACGAGCAGTACTTC. This sequence encodes CASKGYEQYF.

This rearrangement joins TRBV2 to TRBJ1-1; D is undetermined. Germline CDR1 SNHLY, CDR2 FYNNEI. Trimming left V 3 bases short and J 1 base short, with 15 bases between. This CDR3 is 16 amino acids long. This CDR3 reads CASSEMLAGTNTEAFF. In DNA, the CDR3 is TGTGCCAGCAGTGAGATGCTGGCGGGAACGAACACTGAAGCTTTCTTT.

A word on this clonotype: The junction does not match germline at one end; this may be a read error. The chain links TRBV20-1 to TRBJ2-2; 9 bases are shared with TRBD1. This CDR3 contains 17 residues. Germline CDR1 is DFQATT and CDR2 is SNEGSKA (reference sequence). The DNA for the CDR3 is TGCTGTGCTAGAGATCGGCTCGGGACAGGGTACACCGGGGAGCTGTTTTTT. Residues: CCARDRLGTGYTGELFF.

As for this clonotype: A read error may be the cause here, since a much bigger clone is one base away. The chain is built from TRBV5-1 and TRBJ1-5; weak D call: TRBD1 (5 bases). The CDR3 extends over 14 amino acids. CDR1 and CDR2 (germline): SGHRS, YFSETQ. CDR3 in DNA: TGCGCCGGCAGCTTTCCAGGGTCAACGCAGCCCCAGCATTTT. Translating it yields CAGSFPGSTQPQHF. Based on the CDR3 plus reference TRBV5-1 and TRBJ1-5, the full variable domain is KAGVTQTPRYLIKTRGQQVTLSCSPISGHRSVSWYQQTPGQGLQFLFEYFSETQRNKGNFPGRFSGRQFSNSRSEMNVSTLELGDSALYLCAGSFPGSTQPQHFGDGTRLSIL.

V gene TRBV18 combines with J gene TRBJ2-2; TRBD2 matches 11 bases. Germline V gives CDR1 KGHSH, CDR2 LQKENI. After removal of 1 base from V and 3 bases from J, the junction contained 4 bases not matched to a gene. CDR3 size: 17 residues. DNA for the CDR3: TGTGCCAGCTCACCACGTCGGACTAGCGGGTACACCGGGGAGCTGTTTTTT. This codes for CASSPRRTSGYTGELFF.

This clonotype was detected ten times or more. V gene TRBV12-3 or TRBV12-4 combines with J gene TRBJ2-5; TRBD1 is a possible D gene (6 bases). The CDR3 consists of 12 residues. Trimming took 8 bases from V and 1 from J, leaving 8 bases between them. The CDR3: CASQDSQETQYF. The CDR3 DNA reads TGTGCCAGCCAGGACAGCCAAGAGACCCAGTACTTC.

This clonotype showed up many times. This chain connects TRBV5-1 to TRBJ2-3; no reliable D call. The CDR3 contains 13 residues. Trimming removed 4 bases at V and 4 bases at J, with 10 bases between. The germline CDR1 and CDR2 sequences are SGHRS and YFSETQ. The CDR3 nucleotides are TGCGCCAGCAGCCCCCTTCTGGCAGATACGCAGTATTTT. This gives the protein CASSPLLADTQYF.

This clonotype was counted at least ten times. V and J are TRBV5-1 and TRBJ2-1; D gene unclear. Trimming shortened V by 0 bases and J by 5 bases, and 12 bases separated the two germline ends. Germline CDR1 and CDR2: SGHRS and YFSETQ. The CDR3 runs 15 residues. CDR3 region: CASSLGAGRNNEQFF. CDR3 bases: TGCGCCAGCAGCTTGGGTGCAGGCAGAAACAATGAGCAGTTCTTC.

This clonotype was observed a few times. The chain uses TRBV11-2 and TRBJ2-3; D remains ambiguous. Germline V gene lookup returns CDR1 SGHAT and CDR2 FQNNGV. V dropped 4 bases and J dropped 2 bases, with 16 bases sitting between them. The CDR3 runs 16 residues. The CDR3 nucleotides are TGTGCCAGCAGCTACGGTGTGGCCTCGATCACAGATACGCAGTATTTT. Amino acid sequence: CASSYGVASITDTQYF.

The gene calls are TRBV5-1 and TRBJ2-1, with 7 bases fitting TRBD1. CDR1 is SGHRS and CDR2 is YFSETQ in the germline V gene. V gave up 5 bases and J gave up 2 bases; unmatched junction bases: 10. This CDR3 contains 16 residues. The CDR3 protein is CASRWTGTEAYNEQFF. CDR3 DNA sequence: TGCGCCAGCAGGTGGACCGGGACAGAAGCCTACAATGAGCAGTTCTTC.

This clonotype was seen ten or more times. This chain uses TRBV11-2 with TRBJ2-7; no definite D call. CDR1 is SGHAT, CDR2 FQNNGV, per germline. The CDR3 is made up of 14 amino acids. Trimming took 3 bases from V and 4 from J, leaving 13 bases between them. The CDR3 DNA follows: TGTGCCAGCAGCTTTTCGTCTACACTTTACGAGCAGTACTTC. It translates to CASSFSSTLYEQYF.

Ten or more counts support this clonotype. V is TRBV20-1 and J is TRBJ2-3; D unclear. Germline V lookup: CDR1 DFQATT, CDR2 SNEGSKA (reference sequence). CDR3 length: 14 amino acids. V was cut by 1 base and J by 1 base, with 9 bases left in between. CDR3 in DNA: TGCAGTGCTAGAGTAGGGCATGGCACAGATACGCAGTATTTT. It codes for CSARVGHGTDTQYF.

This clonotype was observed at least ten times. The chain links TRBV11-2 to TRBJ1-1, with TRBD1 matching 7 bases. This CDR3 has 15 residues. The trim removed 4 bases at V and 4 bases at J, leaving 9 bases unmatched. Germline V CDR1 and CDR2: SGHAT, FQNNGV. The CDR3 protein is CASSSVRQGFTEAFF. The DNA of the CDR3 is TGTGCCAGCAGCTCCGTACGACAGGGTTTCACTGAAGCTTTCTTT.

The V and J genes are TRBV29-1 and TRBJ2-1; the D call may be TRBD1 or TRBD2 (5 bases each). Germline V gene sequence: CDR1 SQVTM, CDR2 ANQGSEA. V was shortened by 4 bases and J by 5 bases, with 15 bases between the two germline ends. CDR3 size: 14 residues. In nucleotides, the CDR3 is TGCAGCGTTGGGGGGTCCGCACCCAACAATGAGCAGTTCTTC. It encodes CSVGGSAPNNEQFF.

The chain joins TRBV20-1 to TRBJ2-7; D is perhaps TRBD2 (6 bases). This CDR3 has 14 amino acids. V was cut by 0 bases and J by 2 bases, with 11 bases left in between. Germline assignment: CDR1 DFQATT and CDR2 SNEGSKA (reference sequence). The CDR3 loop is CSARDPEGPYEQYF. The CDR3 DNA follows: TGCAGTGCTAGAGATCCGGAGGGACCCTACGAGCAGTACTTC.

There are a few counts of this clonotype. The V gene is TRBV20-1, the J gene TRBJ1-2; D is ambiguous. V gave up 6 bases and J gave up 1 base, with 18 bases separating them. Germline V gene lookup returns CDR1 DFQATT and CDR2 SNEGSKA (reference sequence). The CDR3 has 15 residues. CDR3 nucleotide sequence: TGCAGTGCGGAACTGGACGGTATGGATAACTATGGCTACACCTTC. It encodes CSAELDGMDNYGYTF.

The CDR3 sequence is CATSRDRRTQYF. The CDR3 DNA is TGTGCCACCAGCAGAGATCGGAGGACCCAGTACTTC. V usage is TRBV15 and J usage is TRBJ2-5, with unresolved D. The CDR3 is 12 amino acids. Per germline, CDR1 LNHNV and CDR2 YYDKDF (reference sequence). V lost 0 bases and J lost 7, with 6 bases in between.

In this sample, this clonotype turned up many times. The rearrangement joins TRBV5-1 to TRBJ2-1; TRBD2 aligns across 9 bases. The junction had 10 bases not matched to a gene; V was cut back by 4 bases and J by 5 bases. CDR1 SGHRS and CDR2 YFSETQ come from the germline V gene. The CDR3 totals 16 residues. The CDR3 bases are TGCGCCAGCAGCATCGGACTAGCGTTTTCCAACAATGAGCAGTTCTTC. It is translated as CASSIGLAFSNNEQFF. The full variable domain, in which reference TRBV5-1 and TRBJ2-1 provide the parts outside the CDR3, is KAGVTQTPRYLIKTRGQQVTLSCSPISGHRSVSWYQQTPGQGLQFLFEYFSETQRNKGNFPGRFSGRQFSNSRSEMNVSTLELGDSALYLCASSIGLAFSNNEQFFGPGTRLTVL.

This clonotype was counted only a few times. The junction shows a germline mismatch at one end, possibly a read error. CDR3 coding DNA: TGTGCCAGCAGCAACCAGGGACTAGCGCCATGGCACTTC. This codes for CASSNQGLAPWHF. J is TRBJ2-7 and V is TRBV3-1; 10 positions match TRBD2. Per the germline V gene, CDR1 is LGHDT and CDR2 is YNNKEL (reference sequence). This CDR3 has 13 residues.